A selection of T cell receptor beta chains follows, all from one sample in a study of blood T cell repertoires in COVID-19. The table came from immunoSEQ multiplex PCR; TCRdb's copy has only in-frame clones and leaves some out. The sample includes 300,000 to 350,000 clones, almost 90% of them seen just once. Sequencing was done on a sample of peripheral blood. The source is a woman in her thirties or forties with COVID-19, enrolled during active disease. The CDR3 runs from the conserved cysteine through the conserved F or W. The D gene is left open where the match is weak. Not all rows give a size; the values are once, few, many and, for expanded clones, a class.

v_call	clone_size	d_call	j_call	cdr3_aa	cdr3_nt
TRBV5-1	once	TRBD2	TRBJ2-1	CASSWTAARGSVDEQFF	TGCGCCAGCAGCTGGACCGCCGCGCGGGGGTCTGTCGATGAGCAGTTCTTC
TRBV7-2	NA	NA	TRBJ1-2	CASSPTAYGYTF	TGTGCCAGCAGCCCTACAGCCTATGGCTACACCTTC
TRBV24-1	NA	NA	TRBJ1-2	CATSDTAGDGYTF	TGTGCCACCAGTGATACAGCGGGGGATGGCTACACCTTC
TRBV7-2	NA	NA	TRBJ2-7	CASSHHVRPDYEQYF	TGTGCCAGCAGCCATCACGTCAGGCCCGACTACGAGCAGTACTTC
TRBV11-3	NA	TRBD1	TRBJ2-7	CASSLGQGDTYEQYF	TGTGCCAGCAGCCTGGGACAGGGTGACACCTACGAGCAGTACTTC
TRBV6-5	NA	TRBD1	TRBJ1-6	CASSYLGQGTNSPLHF	TGTGCCAGCAGTTATTTGGGACAGGGGACCAATTCACCCCTCCACTTT
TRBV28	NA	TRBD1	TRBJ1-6	CASSSDREIYLNYNSPLHF	TGTGCCAGCAGTTCGGACAGGGAAATATATTTGAACTATAATTCACCCCTCCACTTT
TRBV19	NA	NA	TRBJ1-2	CASSIGPGRDYGYTF	TGTGCCAGTAGTATAGGACCAGGGCGGGATTATGGCTACACCTTC
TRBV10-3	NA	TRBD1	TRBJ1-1	CAIRDSEILNTEAFF	TGTGCCATCCGGGACAGCGAGATATTGAACACTGAAGCTTTCTTT
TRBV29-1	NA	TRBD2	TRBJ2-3	CSVLASGGTDTQYF	TGCAGCGTGTTGGCTAGCGGGGGCACAGATACGCAGTATTTT
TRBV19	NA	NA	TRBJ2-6	CASSIVQTGANVLTF	TGTGCCAGTAGTATAGTCCAGACTGGGGCCAACGTCCTGACTTTC
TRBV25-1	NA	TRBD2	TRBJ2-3	CASSYRLAGGDTQYF	TGTGCCAGCAGCTATAGACTAGCGGGAGGAGATACGCAGTATTTT
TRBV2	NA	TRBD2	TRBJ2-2	CASSWREGNTGELFF	TGTGCCAGCAGCTGGAGGGAGGGGAACACCGGGGAGCTGTTTTTT
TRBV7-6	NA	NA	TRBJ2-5	CASSLARGSQETQYF	TGTGCCAGCAGCTTAGCCAGGGGATCCCAAGAGACCCAGTACTTC
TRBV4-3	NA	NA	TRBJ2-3	CASSQSASSTDTQYF	TGCGCCAGCAGCCAATCAGCGTCTAGCACAGATACGCAGTATTTT
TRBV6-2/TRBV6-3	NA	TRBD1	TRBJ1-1	CASSGQGAGTEAFF	TGTGCCAGCAGCGGACAGGGGGCTGGAACTGAAGCTTTCTTT
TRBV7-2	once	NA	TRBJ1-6	CASSLVPGSDNSPLHF	TGTGCCAGCAGCTTAGTGCCCGGGTCCGATAATTCACCCCTCCACTTT
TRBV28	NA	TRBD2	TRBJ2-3	CASSAPGGITDTQYF	TGTGCCAGCAGCGCCCCCGGGGGGATCACAGATACGCAGTATTTT
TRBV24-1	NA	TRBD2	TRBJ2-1	CATSDSGLGSNEQFF	TGTGCCACCAGTGATTCGGGACTAGGAAGCAATGAGCAGTTCTTC
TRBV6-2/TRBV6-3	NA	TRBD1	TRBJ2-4	CASSYNGQALPGIQYF	TGTGCCAGCAGTTATAACGGACAGGCCTTGCCGGGCATTCAGTACTTC
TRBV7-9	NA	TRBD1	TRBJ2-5	CASSLDGTGGSGYQETQYF	TGTGCCAGCAGCTTGGACGGGACAGGGGGCTCTGGGTACCAAGAGACCCAGTACTTC
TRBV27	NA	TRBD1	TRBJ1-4	CASAEWTGGLANEKLFF	TGTGCCAGCGCTGAATGGACAGGGGGCTTGGCTAATGAAAAACTGTTTTTT